This T cell receptor beta chain stems from a study of Ad26.COV2.S vaccination and SARS-CoV-2 variants. CDR3 length: 15 amino acids. Germline-derived CDR1 and CDR2 are LNHDA and SQIVND (reference sequence). V dropped 4 bases and J dropped 8; count of bases not matched to a gene: 9. Treatment meaning: approximately 18 received Ad26.COV2.S at low or high dose, single or two shots; 5 received placebo; per-sample allocation not given. Samples came from day 63 after the first vaccine or placebo injection. Repertoires were generated with immunoSEQ multiplex PCR, while TCRdb's copy carries only in-frame clones and drops some. The sample carries fewer than 600,000 clones, about nine tenths recorded once. Study-wide points: Total T cell responses were possibly underestimated by TCR breadth and depth analyses.

As concerns this clone: Its antigen is unknown.

This chain uses TRBV19 with TRBJ1-4, with 8 bases identical to TRBD1. The input for sequencing was peripheral blood, taken in a trial of Ad26.COV2.S vaccine versus placebo. The clonotype originates from a person between 18 and 59 years old who received the Ad26.COV2.S COVID-19 vaccine or a placebo. CDR3 DNA sequence: TGTGCCAGTAGTAACCGACGGACAGGGTACGAAAAACTGTTTTTT. This translates into CASSNRRTGYEKLFF.